This paragraph covers one T cell receptor beta chain sequence. Its antigen is as yet unknown. The donors formed part of the approximately 120-subject validation cohort, distinct from the roughly 640-subject first cohort. Assay used: immunoSEQ multiplex PCR; TCRdb lists only in-frame clones, some missing. This table holds roughly 73,000 clones, approximately 95% found once. The data originate from a study of cytomegalovirus exposure and HLA in healthy donors. Overall study findings and caveats: Within the 130 or so validation repertoires, first-cohort TCR clusters tended to co-occur, according to a later analysis.

Material: PBMCs. The sequence was collected from a man between 18 and 29 years old in good health and CMV-seronegative.

CDR3 region: CASGRDGVTEAFF. The CDR3 region has the DNA TGCGCCAGCGGGCGGGACGGGGTCACTGAAGCTTTCTTT. The rearrangement joins TRBV5-1 to TRBJ1-1; D is perhaps TRBD1 (5 bases). CDR3 length: 13 amino acids. Germline V gene data show CDR1 as SGHRS and CDR2 as YFSETQ. Trimming took 7 bases from V and 4 from J, leaving 14 bases between them.